The rows below give T cell receptor beta chains drawn from one sample of a study of T cells in Graves' hyperthyroidism and ophthalmopathy. TCRdb reanalysed the multiplex PCR reads using MiXCR and keeps one entry per CDR3 protein. Of fewer than 450,000 distinct CDR3 sequences listed, approximately 17% are singletons. Sequencing input: blood. The receptors derive from a man aged 18 to 30 with Graves' ophthalmopathy. The CDR3 runs from the conserved cysteine through the conserved F or W. D genes are given only for firm matches. The size of a clone is reported for some rows only, either as once, few or many, or as a class for expanded clones.

v_call: TRBV7-2
clone_size: many
j_call: TRBJ2-5
d_call: TRBD2
cdr3_nt: TGTGCCAGCAGCTCGGGACTAGCGGGGGGCCGGGGACAAGAGACCCAGTACTTC
cdr3_aa: CASSSGLAGGRGQETQYF

v_call: TRBV12-3/TRBV12-4
clone_size: few
j_call: TRBJ2-2
d_call: TRBD2
cdr3_nt: TGTGGCAGCATCGCCAGGGCGGGGGGTTTCGGCACCGGGGAGCTGTTTTTT
cdr3_aa: CGSIARAGGFGTGELFF

v_call: TRBV20-1
clone_size: many
j_call: TRBJ1-5
d_call: NA
cdr3_nt: TGCAGTGCTAGAAGTCCAGGTAATCAGCCCCAGCATTTT
cdr3_aa: CSARSPGNQPQHF

v_call: TRBV19
clone_size: many
j_call: TRBJ1-1
d_call: NA
cdr3_nt: TGTGCCAGTAGTATTACCCGACGGTCTATGAACACTGAAGCTTTCTTT
cdr3_aa: CASSITRRSMNTEAFF

v_call: TRBV3-1
clone_size: NA
j_call: TRBJ1-4
d_call: NA
cdr3_nt: TGTGCCAGCAGCCAAGATATTAGGAGGGGTAATGAAAAACTGTTTTTT
cdr3_aa: CASSQDIRRGNEKLFF

v_call: TRBV3-1
clone_size: many
j_call: TRBJ1-2
d_call: TRBD1
cdr3_nt: TGTGCCAGCCACGGGACAGGGGGCGTAAGGCGCCTTGGCTACACCTTC
cdr3_aa: CASHGTGGVRRLGYTF

v_call: TRBV5-1
clone_size: many
j_call: TRBJ2-3
d_call: NA
cdr3_nt: TGCGCCAGCAGCTTGGCCGAATTGAAGGGTACGCAGTATTTT
cdr3_aa: CASSLAELKGTQYF

v_call: TRBV5-6
clone_size: NA
j_call: TRBJ2-1
d_call: TRBD2
cdr3_nt: TGTGCCAGCAGCGGACGTTGGACTAGCGGACTGAATGAGCAGTTCTTC
cdr3_aa: CASSGRWTSGLNEQFF

v_call: TRBV6-5
clone_size: few
j_call: TRBJ2-3
d_call: NA
cdr3_nt: TGTGCCAGCAGTTACGGGGTCGCCCCAGCCACAGATACGCAGTATTTT
cdr3_aa: CASSYGVAPATDTQYF

v_call: TRBV6-1
clone_size: few
j_call: TRBJ2-1
d_call: NA
cdr3_nt: TGTGCCAGCAGTTTTTTACAGGGATACAATGAGCAGTTCTTC
cdr3_aa: CASSFLQGYNEQFF

v_call: TRBV4-1
clone_size: NA
j_call: TRBJ1-4
d_call: NA
cdr3_nt: TGCGCCAGCAGCCGTCAGCAGACTAATGAAAAACTGTTTTTT
cdr3_aa: CASSRQQTNEKLFF

v_call: TRBV9
clone_size: NA
j_call: TRBJ2-2
d_call: TRBD1
cdr3_nt: TGTGCCAGCAGCGCGCTACAGGGGAGCGCCGGGGAGCTGTTTTTT
cdr3_aa: CASSALQGSAGELFF

v_call: TRBV7-8
clone_size: many
j_call: TRBJ2-3
d_call: TRBD1
cdr3_nt: TGTGCCAGCAGCTTGATATACAGGGGGCTGGATACGCAGTATTTT
cdr3_aa: CASSLIYRGLDTQYF

v_call: TRBV9
clone_size: once
j_call: TRBJ1-3
d_call: NA
cdr3_nt: TGTGCCAGCAGCCTGGGGTGGGCCTCTGGAAACACCATATATTTT
cdr3_aa: CASSLGWASGNTIYF

v_call: TRBV10-3
clone_size: many
j_call: TRBJ2-7
d_call: NA
cdr3_nt: TGTGCCATCAGTGAGTCGAGCGAGGGACTGTACGAGCAGTACTTC
cdr3_aa: CAISESSEGLYEQYF

v_call: TRBV6-5
clone_size: few
j_call: TRBJ1-6
d_call: NA
cdr3_nt: TGTGCCAGCAGTTACAAGGGAGAGAACTCACCCCTCCACTTT
cdr3_aa: CASSYKGENSPLHF

v_call: TRBV13
clone_size: NA
j_call: TRBJ2-1
d_call: TRBD2
cdr3_nt: TGTGCCAGCAGCTTAGGTGGGCTAGCGGCCAACAATGAGCAGTTCTTC
cdr3_aa: CASSLGGLAANNEQFF

v_call: TRBV9
clone_size: few
j_call: TRBJ2-5
d_call: NA
cdr3_nt: TGTGCCAGCAGCGTAGCGGGCAGCCAAGAGACCCAGTACTTC
cdr3_aa: CASSVAGSQETQYF

v_call: TRBV7-2
clone_size: many
j_call: TRBJ2-5
d_call: TRBD1
cdr3_nt: TGTGCCAGCAGCCCCGGGGACAGGCAAGAGACCCAGTACTTC
cdr3_aa: CASSPGDRQETQYF

v_call: TRBV11-2
clone_size: few
j_call: TRBJ2-3
d_call: NA
cdr3_nt: TGTGCCAGCAGCCAGGTACATAAGGGGACGACCCGCACAGATACGCAGTATTTT
cdr3_aa: CASSQVHKGTTRTDTQYF

v_call: TRBV2
clone_size: many
j_call: TRBJ2-3
d_call: NA
cdr3_nt: TGTGCCAGCAGTGCGGTTGGCACAGATACGCAGTATTTT
cdr3_aa: CASSAVGTDTQYF

v_call: TRBV24-1
clone_size: few
j_call: TRBJ2-2
d_call: NA
cdr3_nt: TGTGCCTCGGGCAGGAGGACCGGGGAGCTGTTTTTT
cdr3_aa: CASGRRTGELFF

v_call: TRBV20-1
clone_size: many
j_call: TRBJ2-2
d_call: TRBD2
cdr3_nt: TGCAGTGCTAGACTAGCGGGGGACACCGGGGAGCTGTTTTTT
cdr3_aa: CSARLAGDTGELFF

v_call: TRBV7-2
clone_size: few
j_call: TRBJ1-1
d_call: TRBD1
cdr3_nt: TGTGCCAGCAGTACCGGGACAGGGGGAGGTATGAACACTGAAGCTTTCTTT
cdr3_aa: CASSTGTGGGMNTEAFF

v_call: TRBV12-3/TRBV12-4
clone_size: many
j_call: TRBJ2-5
d_call: NA
cdr3_nt: TGTGCCAGCAGTTTAGCGCTTGGGGGGCAGACCCAGTACTTC
cdr3_aa: CASSLALGGQTQYF

v_call: TRBV7-6
clone_size: NA
j_call: TRBJ2-2
d_call: NA
cdr3_nt: TGTGCCAGCGGAACAGGGTACACCGGGGAGCTGTTTTTT
cdr3_aa: CASGTGYTGELFF

v_call: TRBV4-1
clone_size: NA
j_call: TRBJ2-2
d_call: NA
cdr3_nt: TGCGCCAGCAGCCAAGATCCCGCTAATCCCGGGGAGCTGTTTTTT
cdr3_aa: CASSQDPANPGELFF

v_call: TRBV20-1
clone_size: NA
j_call: TRBJ1-2
d_call: NA
cdr3_nt: TGCAGTGCTAGAGATCCGGGCCGATCTAACTATGGCTACACCTTC
cdr3_aa: CSARDPGRSNYGYTF

v_call: TRBV7-6
clone_size: many
j_call: TRBJ1-5
d_call: NA
cdr3_nt: TGTGCCAGCAGCTCAATGTCGGGTCAGCCCCAGCATTTT
cdr3_aa: CASSSMSGQPQHF

v_call: TRBV20-1
clone_size: few
j_call: TRBJ2-3
d_call: NA
cdr3_nt: TGCAGTGCTCCGGTCAGTTCAGATACGCAGTATTTT
cdr3_aa: CSAPVSSDTQYF

v_call: TRBV18
clone_size: few
j_call: TRBJ2-5
d_call: NA
cdr3_nt: TGTGCCAGCTCAACAAGCCAAGGTGGGGTTGTCACCCAGTACTTC
cdr3_aa: CASSTSQGGVVTQYF

v_call: TRBV27
clone_size: NA
j_call: TRBJ2-3
d_call: NA
cdr3_nt: TGTGCCAGCAGTCGCAAGGGGGATACGCAGTATTTT
cdr3_aa: CASSRKGDTQYF

v_call: TRBV12-3/TRBV12-4
clone_size: few
j_call: TRBJ1-6
d_call: NA
cdr3_nt: TGTGCCAGCATTACGGGACCCAGCTCCTATAATTCACCCCTCCACTTT
cdr3_aa: CASITGPSSYNSPLHF

v_call: TRBV20-1
clone_size: many
j_call: TRBJ2-7
d_call: NA
cdr3_nt: TGCAGTGCTAGAAGCGCTATGGACATCTACGAGCAGTACTTC
cdr3_aa: CSARSAMDIYEQYF

v_call: TRBV29-1
clone_size: many
j_call: TRBJ2-7
d_call: TRBD1
cdr3_nt: TGCAGCGTTGGCCTACAGGGGTACGAGCAGTACTTC
cdr3_aa: CSVGLQGYEQYF

v_call: TRBV5-1
clone_size: NA
j_call: TRBJ2-3
d_call: NA
cdr3_nt: TGCGCCAGCAGAAATAGGGGCGAAATCACAGATACGCAGTATTTT
cdr3_aa: CASRNRGEITDTQYF

v_call: TRBV5-1
clone_size: many
j_call: TRBJ2-5
d_call: TRBD1
cdr3_nt: TGCGCCAGCAGCTTCAAGACAGGGCAAGAGACCCAGTACTTC
cdr3_aa: CASSFKTGQETQYF